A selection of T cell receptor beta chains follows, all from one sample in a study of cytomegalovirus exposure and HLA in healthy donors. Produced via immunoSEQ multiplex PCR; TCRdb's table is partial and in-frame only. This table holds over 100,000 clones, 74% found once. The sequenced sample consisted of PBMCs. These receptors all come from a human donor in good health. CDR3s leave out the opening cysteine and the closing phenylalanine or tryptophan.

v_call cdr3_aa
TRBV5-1 ASSLVQGRSGELF
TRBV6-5 ASRETLQGEQY
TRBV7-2 ASSLWRGGGPTGELF
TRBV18 ASSPLQGESAEQY
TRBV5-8 ASSMVGGANQPQH
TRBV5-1 ASSLGQNYGYT
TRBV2 ASKTSGRNTGELF
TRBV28 ASSSIRTNYGYT
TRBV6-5 ASSSPSRGDYGYT
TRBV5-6 ASSWGMGGPANEKLF
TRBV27 ASSLSFLAGAEQF
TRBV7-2 ASLRGGGATEAF
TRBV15 ATSLGRTGPYGYT
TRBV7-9 ASRTGGMNTEAF
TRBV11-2 ASRFSNTIY
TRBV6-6 ASSPRRGLTVTF
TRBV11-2 ASSLGQTNYGYT
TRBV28 ASSLSTGGLNYGYT
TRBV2 ASHPGTLVAKNIQY
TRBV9 ASSVGGGGRNTIY
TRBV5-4 ASSFERYGYT
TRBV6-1 ASSESGTGEQY
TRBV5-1 ASSFLESSYNEQF
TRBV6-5 ASRFDRAGANVLT
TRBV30 AWSVARGLANYGYT
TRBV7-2 ASSLGWGRAVDTQY
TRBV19 ASSTTGSAYNEQF
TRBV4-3 ASSQARGGGGTDTQY
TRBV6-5 ASSPGTGPSGGYT
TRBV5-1 ASSPEQGIPEAF
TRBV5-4 ASSSRTSVSYEQY
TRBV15 ATSRRSGGEADTQY
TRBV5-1 ASSSGQGAYEQY
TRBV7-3 ASKGGGAGTDTQY
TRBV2 ASSARQGGTPLH
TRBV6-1 ASSVGREDYEQY
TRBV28 ASREGSANYGYT
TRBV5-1 ASSALETGVDGYT
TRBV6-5 ASSSPTTDKNIQY
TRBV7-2 ASSSYGGARETQY